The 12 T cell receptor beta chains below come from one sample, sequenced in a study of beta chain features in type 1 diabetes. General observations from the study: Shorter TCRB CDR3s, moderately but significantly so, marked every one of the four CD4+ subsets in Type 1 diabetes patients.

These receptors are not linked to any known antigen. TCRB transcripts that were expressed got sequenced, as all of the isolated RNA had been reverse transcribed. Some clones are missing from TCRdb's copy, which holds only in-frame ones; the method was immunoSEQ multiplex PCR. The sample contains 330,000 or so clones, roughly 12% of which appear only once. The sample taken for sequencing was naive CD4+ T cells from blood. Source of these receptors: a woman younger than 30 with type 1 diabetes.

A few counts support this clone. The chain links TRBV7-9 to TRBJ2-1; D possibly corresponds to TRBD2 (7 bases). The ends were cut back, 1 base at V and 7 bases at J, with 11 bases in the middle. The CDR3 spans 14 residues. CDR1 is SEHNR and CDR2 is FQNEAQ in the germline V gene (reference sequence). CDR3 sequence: CASSLEGGANEQFF. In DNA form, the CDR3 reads TGTGCCAGCAGCTTAGAAGGGGGGGCGAATGAGCAGTTCTTC.

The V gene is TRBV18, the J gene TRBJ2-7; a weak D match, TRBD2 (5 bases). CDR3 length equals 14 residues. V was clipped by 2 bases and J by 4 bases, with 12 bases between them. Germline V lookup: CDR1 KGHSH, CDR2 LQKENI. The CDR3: CASSPWEKSYEQYF. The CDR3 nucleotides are TGTGCCAGCTCACCATGGGAGAAAAGTTACGAGCAGTACTTC.

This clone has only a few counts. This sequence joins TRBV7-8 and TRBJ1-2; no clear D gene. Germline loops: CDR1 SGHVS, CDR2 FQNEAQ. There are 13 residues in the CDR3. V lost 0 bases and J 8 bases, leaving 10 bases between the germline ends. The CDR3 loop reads CASSLADGVGYTF. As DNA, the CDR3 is TGTGCCAGCAGCTTAGCTGACGGGGTCGGCTACACCTTC.

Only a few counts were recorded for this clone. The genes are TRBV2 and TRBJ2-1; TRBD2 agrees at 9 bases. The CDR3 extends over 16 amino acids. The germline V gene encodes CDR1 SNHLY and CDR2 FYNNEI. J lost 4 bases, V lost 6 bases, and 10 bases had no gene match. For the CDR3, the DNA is TGTGCCAGCAGGAAGACTAGCGGAGGGGGGTACAATGAGCAGTTCTTC. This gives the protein CASRKTSGGGYNEQFF.

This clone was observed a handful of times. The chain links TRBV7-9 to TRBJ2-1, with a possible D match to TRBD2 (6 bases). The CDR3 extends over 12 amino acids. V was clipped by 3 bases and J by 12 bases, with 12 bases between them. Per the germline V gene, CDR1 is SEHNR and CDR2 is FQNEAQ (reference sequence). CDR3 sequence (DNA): TGTGCCAGCAGCTTCCGGGACTTTTCGCAGTTCTTC. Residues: CASSFRDFSQFF. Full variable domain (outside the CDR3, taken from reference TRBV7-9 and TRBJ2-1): DTGVSQNPRHKITKRGQNVTFRCDPISEHNRLYWYRQTLGQGPEFLTYFQNEAQLEKSRLLSDRFSAERPKGSFSTLEIQRTEQGDSAMYLCASSFRDFSQFFGPGTRLTVL.

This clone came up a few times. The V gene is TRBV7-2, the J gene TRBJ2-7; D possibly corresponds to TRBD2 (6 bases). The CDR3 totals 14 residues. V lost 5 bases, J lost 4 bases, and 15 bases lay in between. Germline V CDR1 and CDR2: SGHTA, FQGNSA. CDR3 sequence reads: CASSAPGLQYEQYF. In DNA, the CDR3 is TGTGCCAGCAGCGCCCCGGGACTCCAGTACGAGCAGTACTTC. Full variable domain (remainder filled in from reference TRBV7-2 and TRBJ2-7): GAGVSQSPSNKVTEKGKDVELRCDPISGHTALYWYRQSLGQGLEFLIYFQGNSAPDKSGLPSDRFSAERTGGSVSTLTIQRTQQEDSAVYLCASSAPGLQYEQYFGPGTRLTVT.

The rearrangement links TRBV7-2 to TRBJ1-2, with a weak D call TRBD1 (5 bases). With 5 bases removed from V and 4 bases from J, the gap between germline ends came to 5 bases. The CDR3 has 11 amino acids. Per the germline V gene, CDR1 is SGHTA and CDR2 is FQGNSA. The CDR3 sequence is CASSRGYGYTF. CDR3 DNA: TGTGCCAGCAGCAGGGGCTATGGCTACACCTTC.

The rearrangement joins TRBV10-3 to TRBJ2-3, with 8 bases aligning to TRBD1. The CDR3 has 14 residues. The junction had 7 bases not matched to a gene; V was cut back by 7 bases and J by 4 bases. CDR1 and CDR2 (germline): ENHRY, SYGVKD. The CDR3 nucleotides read TGTGCCATCAACCCGGGACAGGTCGCAGATACGCAGTATTTT. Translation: CAINPGQVADTQYF.

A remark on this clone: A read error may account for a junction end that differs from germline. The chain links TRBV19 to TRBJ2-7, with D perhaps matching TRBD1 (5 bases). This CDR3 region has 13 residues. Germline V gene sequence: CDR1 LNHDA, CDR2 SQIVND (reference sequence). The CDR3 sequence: CATSGARGYEQYF. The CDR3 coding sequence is TGTGCCACTAGTGGGGCGAGAGGCTACGAGCAGTACTTC.

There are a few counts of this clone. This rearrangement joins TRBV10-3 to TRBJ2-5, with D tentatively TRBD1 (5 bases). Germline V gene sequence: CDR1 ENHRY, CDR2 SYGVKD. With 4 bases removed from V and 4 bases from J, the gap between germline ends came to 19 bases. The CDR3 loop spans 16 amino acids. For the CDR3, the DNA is TGTGCCATCAGTGCCCTCTTGGGGCAAGGGGCAGAGACCCAGTACTTC. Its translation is CAISALLGQGAETQYF.

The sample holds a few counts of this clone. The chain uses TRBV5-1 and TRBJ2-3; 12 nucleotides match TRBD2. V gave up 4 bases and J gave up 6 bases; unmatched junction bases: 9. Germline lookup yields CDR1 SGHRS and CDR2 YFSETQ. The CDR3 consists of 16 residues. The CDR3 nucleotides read TGCGCCAGCAGCCCGGGACTAGCGGGCCCTAGGGATACGCAGTATTTT. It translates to CASSPGLAGPRDTQYF.

DNA for the CDR3: TGTGCCAGTAGTGGACAGGCGTTCTATGGCTACACCTTC. Protein sequence: CASSGQAFYGYTF. This chain joins TRBV19 and TRBJ1-2; TRBD1 agrees at 7 bases. Per the germline V gene, CDR1 is LNHDA and CDR2 is SQIVND (reference sequence). The length of the CDR3 is 13 residues. V trimming: 5 bases; J trimming: 4 bases; junction bases outside the gene matches: 4.